A single sample gave rise to the 32 T cell receptor beta chains below, sequenced in a study of T cells in Graves' hyperthyroidism and ophthalmopathy. Amplified regions were TCR beta CDR3 sequences from RNA transcripts. RT-PCR in the first round (using the HTBI primer set) targeted the TCR CDR3. TCRdb called the multiplex PCR reads again in MiXCR, with one record for every CDR3 protein. The sample lists roughly 420,000 distinct CDR3 sequences, around 16% occurring once. The specimen sequenced was blood. These receptors all stem from a woman aged 18-30 years with Graves' hyperthyroidism.

This clonotype was counted many times. The chain joins TRBV6-1 to TRBJ2-7; TRBD2 agrees at 10 bases. The CDR3 is made up of 15 amino acids. V shed 1 base, J shed 0 bases, and the junction held 0 bases outside the gene matches. Germline CDR1 is MNHNS and CDR2 is SASEGT. The CDR3: CASSEGTSGSYEQYF. The CDR3 DNA reads TGTGCCAGCAGTGAAGGGACTAGCGGCTCCTACGAGCAGTACTTC.

V gene TRBV4-1 combines with J gene TRBJ1-3; no clear D gene. Germline assignment: CDR1 MGHRA and CDR2 YSYEKL. Trimming took off 0 bases at V and 3 bases at J, with 9 bases between the two ends. The CDR3 has 15 residues. The CDR3 loop is CASSQDRTDGNTIYF. The CDR3 DNA sequence: TGCGCCAGCAGCCAAGATCGCACAGATGGAAACACCATATATTTT.

This clonotype has at least ten counts. The rearrangement links TRBV28 to TRBJ2-7; the match to TRBD2 covers 11 bases. Trimming cost V 5 bases and J 2 bases; bases outside gene matches: 8. CDR3 size: 16 residues. Looked up from germline, CDR1 is MDHEN and CDR2 is SYDVKM. The chain's CDR3 is CASSTLLAGVPYEQYF. The CDR3 nucleotides are TGTGCCAGCAGTACCTTACTAGCGGGGGTACCCTACGAGCAGTACTTC.

V is TRBV28 and J is TRBJ2-7; TRBD1 agrees at 11 bases. The CDR3 is made up of 17 amino acids. The V gene end was trimmed by 5 bases and the J gene end by 3 bases; junction bases not matched to a gene: 12. Germline V CDR1 and CDR2: MDHEN, SYDVKM. CDR3 sequence reads: CASSPQPGTGGFYEQYF. The CDR3 region has the DNA TGTGCCAGCAGTCCCCAACCCGGGACAGGGGGTTTCTACGAGCAGTACTTC.

This clonotype was detected ten times or more. The chain links TRBV28 to TRBJ2-3, with TRBD2 matching over 11 bases. CDR3 length: 16 residues. Trimming cost V 7 bases and J 3 bases; bases outside gene matches: 9. The germline V gene has CDR1 MDHEN and CDR2 SYDVKM. This CDR3 is CASISGRARATDTQYF. CDR3 in DNA: TGTGCCAGCATTAGCGGGAGGGCCCGTGCAACAGATACGCAGTATTTT.

The rearrangement links TRBV18 to TRBJ2-6; TRBD1 is a possible D gene (6 bases). V was pared by 6 bases and J by 0 bases, with 15 bases between. CDR3 length: 17 residues. Germline CDR1 is KGHSH and CDR2 is LQKENI. The CDR3 DNA follows: TGTGCCAGCTCGGCTCAGACGGACAGCTCTGGGGCCAACGTCCTGACTTTC. It codes for CASSAQTDSSGANVLTF.

This chain connects TRBV11-3 to TRBJ1-4, with unresolved D. V lost 5 bases, J lost 10 bases, and 23 bases lay in between. This CDR3 has 16 residues. Germline CDR1 is SGHNT and CDR2 is YENEEA. CDR3 nucleotide sequence: TGTGCCAGCAGCCGAGGGCAGGCCTTCCCGCGTGGAAAACTGTTTTTT. Translating it yields CASSRGQAFPRGKLFF.

This clonotype was seen ten or more times. The CDR3 here is CASLLTGETDTQYF. CDR3 DNA sequence: TGTGCCAGCTTGCTGACAGGGGAGACAGATACGCAGTATTTT. The rearrangement joins TRBV28 to TRBJ2-3; 8 positions match TRBD1. There are 14 residues in the CDR3. From germline, CDR1 is MDHEN and CDR2 SYDVKM. V gave up 8 bases and J gave up 3 bases; unmatched junction bases: 7.

This chain connects TRBV7-9 to TRBJ2-2; D unclear. With 2 bases removed from V and 4 bases from J, the gap between germline ends came to 17 bases. The CDR3 contains 17 residues. Germline loops: CDR1 SEHNR, CDR2 FQNEAQ (reference sequence). DNA for the CDR3: TGTGCCAGCAGCTTATCTTCCGGTATTGGTGGCACCGGGGAGCTGTTTTTT. This sequence encodes CASSLSSGIGGTGELFF.

This clonotype occurred many times. The genes are TRBV12-3 or TRBV12-4 and TRBJ2-3; D not certain. CDR3 size: 12 residues. Between the trimmed V and J ends, which lost 3 bases and 6 bases, there was a span of 7 bases. This chain's CDR3 is CASSFMGDTQYF. CDR3 DNA sequence: TGTGCCAGCAGTTTTATGGGGGATACGCAGTATTTT.

This clonotype has ten or more counts. The rearrangement uses TRBV11-2 and TRBJ1-2, with a tentative D call TRBD1 (5 bases). The V end was cut by 5 bases, the J end by 1 base, with 11 bases between. The CDR3 runs 14 residues. Germline V gives CDR1 SGHAT, CDR2 FQNNGV. CDR3 sequence (DNA): TGTGCCAGCAGCGCATCAAGGGGTAACTATGGCTACACCTTC. It specifies CASSASRGNYGYTF.

This clonotype was seen more than once but under ten times. The V gene is TRBV4-2, the J gene TRBJ2-1; 9 nucleotides line up with TRBD2. The CDR3 contains 16 residues. Per the germline V gene, CDR1 is LGHNA and CDR2 is YNFKEQ. The ends lost 3 bases at V and 3 bases at J; junction bases unmatched: 6. The CDR3 DNA reads as TGTGCCAGCAGCCAGGCAGGTAGCGGGAGCTACAATGAGCAGTTCTTC. Translated: CASSQAGSGSYNEQFF.

This clonotype was counted at least ten times. The chain uses TRBV3-1 and TRBJ2-1, with 11 bases identical to TRBD2. This CDR3 is 19 amino acids long. V lost 0 bases, J lost 0 bases, and 7 bases stayed unmatched. The germline V gene has CDR1 LGHDT and CDR2 YNNKEL (reference sequence). CDR3 in amino acids: CASSQDLLAGESSYNEQFF. As DNA, the CDR3 is TGTGCCAGCAGCCAAGATCTACTAGCGGGGGAAAGCTCCTACAATGAGCAGTTCTTC.

With regard to this clonotype: A single base separates this from a much larger clone, so it may be a read error. The final CDR3 position lacks the conserved phenylalanine or tryptophan, pointing to a likely read error. This chain joins TRBV6-1 and TRBJ1-2, with D perhaps matching TRBD1 (5 bases). V lost 6 bases and J lost 4, with 12 bases in between. The CDR3 loop spans 13 amino acids. The germline CDR1 and CDR2 sequences are MNHNS and SASEGT. CDR3 residues: CASREGGTYGYTL. The CDR3 DNA follows: TGTGCCAGCAGGGAGGGAGGGACCTATGGCTACACCCTC.

This clonotype was recorded many times. The genes are TRBV6-8 and TRBJ1-3; the D gene is possibly TRBD1 (6 bases). The CDR3 loop spans 18 amino acids. Trimming removed 0 bases at V and 2 bases at J, with 17 bases between. Germline V lookup: CDR1 MNHGY, CDR2 SAAAGT. The CDR3 spells CASSYSRGTQGPGNTIYF. The CDR3 nucleotides are TGTGCCAGCAGTTACTCGAGAGGAACCCAGGGGCCTGGAAACACCATATATTTT.

This clonotype showed up many times. The CDR3 sequence: CSPRGTGRFADTQYF. The CDR3 nucleotides read TGCAGTCCCAGGGGGACAGGGAGATTCGCAGATACGCAGTATTTT. The chain employs TRBV20-1 and TRBJ2-3; 9 bases are a match to TRBD1. Germline loops: CDR1 DFQATT, CDR2 SNEGSKA (reference sequence). The length of the CDR3 is 15 residues. Trimming at V came to 8 bases and at J to 4 bases, leaving 13 bases not matched to a gene.

In its sample, this clonotype was seen a few times. This chain connects TRBV3-1 to TRBJ2-1, with D uncertain. The CDR3 is 14 amino acids. The ends were cut back, 1 base at V and 7 bases at J, with 11 bases in the middle. Germline V CDR1 and CDR2: LGHDT, YNNKEL (reference sequence). The CDR3 sequence is CASSQAARINEQFF. DNA for the CDR3: TGTGCCAGCAGCCAAGCGGCTCGCATTAATGAGCAGTTCTTC.

The sample holds many counts of this clonotype. The rearrangement joins TRBV27 to TRBJ1-1, with D possibly matching TRBD1 (5 bases). Deletions cut 3 bases from V and 6 bases from J, with 14 bases between. The germline V gene encodes CDR1 MNHEY and CDR2 SMNVEV (reference sequence). The CDR3 sequence is 14 residues long. CDR3: CASSFGGVVAEAFF. In nucleotides, the CDR3 is TGTGCCAGCAGTTTCGGGGGGGTTGTCGCTGAAGCTTTCTTT.

This clonotype was picked up many times. The rearrangement joins TRBV11-2 to TRBJ1-5; the D gene is possibly TRBD1 (5 bases). The CDR3 is 15 amino acids. The ends were cut back, 3 bases at V and 9 bases at J, with 18 bases in the middle. Germline CDR1 is SGHAT and CDR2 is FQNNGV. The CDR3: CASSFGTDGLWPQHF. The CDR3 coding sequence is TGTGCCAGCAGCTTCGGGACTGACGGGCTGTGGCCCCAGCATTTT.

With regard to this clonotype: A much more abundant neighbour one base away suggests this may be a read error. The chain carries TRBV30 and TRBJ2-7; 7 bases fit TRBD1. The CDR3 runs 12 residues. The V gene end was trimmed by 7 bases and the J gene end by 3 bases; junction bases not matched to a gene: 6. Germline V gene lookup returns CDR1 GTSNPN and CDR2 SVGIG (reference sequence). The CDR3 DNA sequence: TGTGCCTTCTCAACAGGGGACTACGAGCAGTACTTC. Translated: CAFSTGDYEQYF.

This clonotype came up many times. J is TRBJ1-4 and V is TRBV5-1; TRBD1 matches at 7 bases. The CDR3 length is 16 residues. Losses at the gene ends were 4 bases for V and 6 bases for J; bases not matched to a gene: 12. CDR1 and CDR2 from the germline V gene are SGHRS and YFSETQ. The CDR3 loop is CASSPGTVLGDEKLFF. In nucleotides, the CDR3 is TGCGCCAGCAGCCCGGGGACAGTCCTAGGGGATGAAAAACTGTTTTTT.

This clonotype was recorded at least ten times. This chain connects TRBV12-3 or TRBV12-4 to TRBJ1-1; the match to TRBD1 covers 11 bases. J lost 3 bases, V lost 7 bases, and 7 bases had no gene match. The CDR3 loop spans 15 amino acids. The CDR3 loop is CASTPWDRGDTEAFF. The CDR3 coding sequence is TGTGCCAGCACCCCTTGGGACAGGGGGGACACTGAAGCTTTCTTT.

In its sample, this clonotype was seen a few times. V usage is TRBV6-1 and J usage is TRBJ1-6; 7 positions agree with TRBD1. The CDR3 sequence is 13 residues long. J lost 5 bases, V lost 8 bases, and 3 bases had no gene match. Germline CDR1 is MNHNS and CDR2 is SASEGT. The CDR3 nucleotides are TGTGCCAGCGAACAGGGGAATAATTCACCCCTCCACTTT. This gives the protein CASEQGNNSPLHF.

This clonotype was observed many times. The chain has TRBV2 and TRBJ2-5; D is unclear. This CDR3 spans 14 amino acids. Germline lookup yields CDR1 SNHLY and CDR2 FYNNEI. V was pared by 7 bases and J by 2 bases, with 14 bases between. CDR3 in amino acids: CASKNPVGQETQYF. The CDR3 DNA reads as TGTGCCAGCAAGAACCCGGTAGGGCAAGAGACCCAGTACTTC.

There are a few counts of this clonotype. The rearrangement joins TRBV9 to TRBJ2-3; 7 bases fit TRBD2. CDR1 SGDLS and CDR2 YYNGEE come from the germline V gene. The CDR3 is 16 residues long. Trimming cost V 3 bases and J 0 bases; bases outside gene matches: 7. CDR3 protein: CASSAAGDFSTDTQYF. CDR3 DNA sequence: TGTGCCAGCAGCGCGGCGGGGGACTTTAGCACAGATACGCAGTATTTT. Based on the CDR3 plus reference TRBV9 and TRBJ2-3, the full variable domain is DSGVTQTPKHLITATGQRVTLRCSPRSGDLSVYWYQQSLDQGLQFLIQYYNGEERAKGNILERFSAQQFPDLHSELNLSSLELGDSALYFCASSAAGDFSTDTQYFGPGTRLTVL.

V is TRBV4-1 and J is TRBJ2-7; D gene unclear. CDR1 is MGHRA and CDR2 is YSYEKL in the germline V gene. V was trimmed by 0 bases and J by 2 bases, leaving 8 bases between them. This CDR3 is 14 amino acids long. The CDR3 coding sequence is TGCGCCAGCAGCCAAGAGACCCGGACCTACGAGCAGTACTTC. Translated, it gives CASSQETRTYEQYF.

There are many counts of this clonotype. The chain has TRBV27 and TRBJ2-1; 10 bases agree with TRBD2. With V trimmed by 0 bases and J by 6 bases, 11 bases remained unmatched. Germline CDR1 and CDR2: MNHEY and SMNVEV (reference sequence). The CDR3 contains 18 residues. The CDR3 bases are TGTGCCAGCAGTTTATCCCCGCCGGGACTAGCGATTGGCAATGAGCAGTTCTTC. As protein: CASSLSPPGLAIGNEQFF.

The chain has TRBV18 and TRBJ1-6, with D possibly being TRBD1 (6 bases). The CDR3 has 15 residues. Germline CDR1 reads KGHSH; CDR2 reads LQKENI. V was clipped by 3 bases and J by 11 bases, with 17 bases between them. CDR3 in DNA: TGTGCCAGCTCACCTTTGACAGGAGGTGGTCCACCCCTCCACTTT. Its translation: CASSPLTGGGPPLHF.

This clonotype was seen just once. The V call is TRBV9, the J call TRBJ1-2; D is undetermined. Looked up from germline, CDR1 is SGDLS and CDR2 is YYNGEE. The CDR3 totals 17 residues. Trimming pared 7 bases from V and 4 bases from J, leaving 26 bases between. In nucleotides, the CDR3 is TGTGCCAGCGGCCTAGAGATAGGACCCGGTCGGTCCTATGGCTACACCTTC. Encoded protein: CASGLEIGPGRSYGYTF.

This clonotype was picked up many times. The V and J genes are TRBV18 and TRBJ2-7; D is unclear. V lost 3 bases to trimming and J lost 3 bases, with 9 bases between them. The CDR3 spans 13 residues. Germline values: CDR1 KGHSH, CDR2 LQKENI. CDR3 region: CASSPGIIYEQYF. The DNA for the CDR3 is TGTGCCAGCTCACCTGGGATTATCTACGAGCAGTACTTC.

This chain joins TRBV28 and TRBJ2-7, with D perhaps matching TRBD1 (6 bases). Germline assignment: CDR1 MDHEN and CDR2 SYDVKM. The CDR3 is made up of 16 amino acids. The ends were cut back, 6 bases at V and 2 bases at J, with 20 bases in the middle. DNA for the CDR3: TGTGCCAGCAGCTCCACAGGGCGCAGTCCGCCCTACGAGCAGTACTTC. Encoded protein: CASSSTGRSPPYEQYF.

This clonotype was recorded many times. The chain couples TRBV12-3 or TRBV12-4 to TRBJ2-7; TRBD2 might be the D (5 bases). Between the trimmed V and J ends, which lost 0 bases and 7 bases, there was a span of 13 bases. The CDR3 is 14 residues long. CDR3 in DNA: TGTGCCAGCAGTTTAGCGGGCGGGTCCTGGGAGCAGTACTTC. It encodes CASSLAGGSWEQYF.